These T cell receptor beta chains were read from a single sample in a study of beta chain features in type 1 diabetes. The table came from immunoSEQ multiplex PCR; TCRdb's copy has only in-frame clones and leaves some out. Of around 690,000 clones listed, around 12% are singletons. The specimen sequenced was naive CD4+ T cells from blood. These receptors were obtained from a young man with type 1 diabetes. The conserved cysteine and the conserved F or W are not part of the CDR3 here. The order of the fields is V gene, CDR3 protein.

>TRBV25-1
ASSAQGTKSNQPQH
>TRBV11-3
ASSLRVRISNTEAF
>TRBV14
ASSQDFWGDGSPLH
>TRBV9
ASSVGDSYEQY
>TRBV7-2
ASSLAAGVNYGYT
>TRBV5-1
ASSPGQSYGYT
>TRBV27
ASRRDRRFQETQY
>TRBV27
ASSPQAGANYGYT
>TRBV7-2
ASSPGGSTDTQY
>TRBV5-6
ASSHSGGAPNEQF
>TRBV19
ASSPRGLAGVETQY
>TRBV10-3
AMGREGGEQY
>TRBV11-3
ASSLSSYEQY
>TRBV7-9
ASSSTGLAVYNEQF
>TRBV2
ASTRLAVAYNEQF
>TRBV18
ASSPTVFPQPQH
>TRBV10-3
ASSSDREETQY
>TRBV27
ASRRGASGNTIY
>TRBV11-2
ASSLVAADQPQH
>TRBV5-4
ASSAETGGTGELF
>TRBV4-2
ASSQGGTSGGPTDTQY
>TRBV29-1
SVEEPSYYGYT
>TRBV6-5
ASSYGTHTGPGELF
>TRBV6-6
ASSYGADQPQH
>TRBV11-2
ASAERAGGYT
>TRBV13
ASSPGTGPNEKLF
>TRBV4-2
ASSQGRTGLSSGANVLT